This section outlines one T cell receptor (beta chain) sequence together with its context. Looked up from germline, CDR1 is SEHNR and CDR2 is FQNEAQ (reference sequence). The length of the CDR3 is 16 residues. Trimming took 3 bases from V and 7 from J, leaving 19 bases between them. The record originates from a study of shared clonotypes between healthy human individuals. The authors split each subset's genomic DNA evenly across several immunoSEQ plates. Replicate PCRs for sorted subsets used 200 ng DNA; this equaled about 30,000 T cell genomes. Clones were read by immunoSEQ multiplex PCR, and TCRdb kept only the in-frame ones, dropping some. In the table there are roughly 1,100,000 clones, roughly 80% of which are singletons.

The sequenced sample consisted of memory CD4+ T cells sorted from blood. Specified subset: CD45RA-negative fraction. The chain recombines TRBV7-9 with TRBJ1-5; perhaps TRBD1 as D (6 bases). The receptor was derived from a man between 18 and 29 years old in good health. The CDR3 coding sequence is TGTGCCAGCAGCTTGGGGGCAGGTCCTAGCAGCCAGCCCCAGCATTTT. Amino acid sequence: CASSLGAGPSSQPQHF.